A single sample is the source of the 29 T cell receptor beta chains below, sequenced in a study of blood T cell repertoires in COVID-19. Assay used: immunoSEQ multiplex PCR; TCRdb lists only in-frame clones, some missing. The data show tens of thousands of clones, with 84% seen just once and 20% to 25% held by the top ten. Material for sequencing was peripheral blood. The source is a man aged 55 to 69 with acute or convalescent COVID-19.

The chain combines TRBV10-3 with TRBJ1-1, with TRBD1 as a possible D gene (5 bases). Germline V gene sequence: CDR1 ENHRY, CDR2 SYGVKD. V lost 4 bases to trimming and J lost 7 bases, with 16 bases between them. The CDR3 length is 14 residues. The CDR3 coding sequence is TGTGCCATCAGTGGGGAGGGGTCCTTGGATGAAGCTTTCTTT. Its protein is CAISGEGSLDEAFF.

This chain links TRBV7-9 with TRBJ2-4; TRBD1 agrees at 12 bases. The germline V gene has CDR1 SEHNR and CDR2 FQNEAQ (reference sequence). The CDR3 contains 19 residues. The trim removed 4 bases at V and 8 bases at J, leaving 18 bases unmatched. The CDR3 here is CASSSTGGTGGRRVYIQYF. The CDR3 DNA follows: TGTGCCAGCAGCTCAACCGGGGGGACAGGGGGCCGACGTGTGTACATTCAGTACTTC.

This CDR3 reads CASSIWGTGNEKLFF. CDR3 nucleotide sequence: TGTGCCAGTAGTATCTGGGGGACAGGGAATGAAAAACTGTTTTTT. The chain couples TRBV19 to TRBJ1-4; 9 positions match TRBD1. CDR1 and CDR2 from the germline V gene are LNHDA and SQIVND (reference sequence). The V and J ends lost 3 bases and 5 bases, in that order; junction bases with no gene match: 4. CDR3 size: 15 residues.

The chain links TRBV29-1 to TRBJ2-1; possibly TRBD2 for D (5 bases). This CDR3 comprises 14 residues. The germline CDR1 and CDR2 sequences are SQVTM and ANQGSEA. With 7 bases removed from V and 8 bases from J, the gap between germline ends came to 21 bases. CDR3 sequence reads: CSATQSPAADEQFF. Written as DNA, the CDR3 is TGCAGCGCGACACAAAGCCCAGCGGCCGATGAGCAGTTCTTC.

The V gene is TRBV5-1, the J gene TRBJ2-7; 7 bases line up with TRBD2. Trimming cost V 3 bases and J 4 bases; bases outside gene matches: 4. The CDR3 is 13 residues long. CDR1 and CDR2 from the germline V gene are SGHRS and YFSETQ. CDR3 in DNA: TGCGCCAGCAGCTCCACTAGCGCTTACGAGCAGTACTTC. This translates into CASSSTSAYEQYF.

The DNA for the CDR3 is TGCGCCAGCGCCCCACGGGCAGGGAGGGGCGCCGGGGAGCTGTTTTTT. Its protein is CASAPRAGRGAGELFF. V is TRBV5-1 and J is TRBJ2-2; TRBD2 agrees at 7 bases. The CDR3 covers 16 residues. The V segment lost 7 bases and the J segment 6 bases; nucleotides outside the gene matches: 15. Looked up from germline, CDR1 is SGHRS and CDR2 is YFSETQ.

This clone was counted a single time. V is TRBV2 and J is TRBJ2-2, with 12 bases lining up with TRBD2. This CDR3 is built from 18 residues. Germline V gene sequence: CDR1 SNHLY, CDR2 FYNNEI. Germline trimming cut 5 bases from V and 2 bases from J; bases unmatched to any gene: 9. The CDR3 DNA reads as TGTGCCAGCAGTAAACGACTAGCGGGGGCGTTAAACACCGGGGAGCTGTTTTTT. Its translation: CASSKRLAGALNTGELFF. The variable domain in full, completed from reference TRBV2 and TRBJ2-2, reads EPEVTQTPSHQVTQMGQEVILRCVPISNHLYFYWYRQILGQKVEFLVSFYNNEISEKSEIFDDQFSVERPDGSNFTLKIRSTKLEDSAMYFCASSKRLAGALNTGELFFGEGSRLTVL.

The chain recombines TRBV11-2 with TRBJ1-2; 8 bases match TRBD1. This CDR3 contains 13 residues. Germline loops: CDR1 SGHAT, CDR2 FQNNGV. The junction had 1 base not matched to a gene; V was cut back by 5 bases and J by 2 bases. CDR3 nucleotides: TGTGCCAGCAGCCGGACAGGGAACTATGGCTACACCTTC. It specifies CASSRTGNYGYTF.

The CDR3 loop is CASSRTSGGNYEQFF. The CDR3 region has the DNA TGTGCCAGCAGCCGGACTAGCGGGGGGAACTATGAGCAGTTCTTC. This sequence joins TRBV11-3 and TRBJ2-1; 14 positions agree with TRBD2. V lost 5 bases and J lost 8; bases outside the gene matches: 5. The CDR3 is 15 residues long. In germline, CDR1 is SGHNT, CDR2 YENEEA.

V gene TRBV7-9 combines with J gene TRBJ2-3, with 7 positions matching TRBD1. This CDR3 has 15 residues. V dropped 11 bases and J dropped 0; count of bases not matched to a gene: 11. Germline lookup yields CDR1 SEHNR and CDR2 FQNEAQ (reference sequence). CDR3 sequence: CAVTGQTLSTDTQYF. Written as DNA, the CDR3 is TGTGCCGTCACGGGACAGACCCTTAGCACAGATACGCAGTATTTT.

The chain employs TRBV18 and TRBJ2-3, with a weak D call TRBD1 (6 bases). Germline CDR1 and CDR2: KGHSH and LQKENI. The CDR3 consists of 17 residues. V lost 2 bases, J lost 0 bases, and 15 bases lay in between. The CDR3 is CASSPLPIRGSTDTQYF. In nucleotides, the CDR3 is TGTGCCAGCTCACCATTACCTATAAGGGGGAGCACAGATACGCAGTATTTT. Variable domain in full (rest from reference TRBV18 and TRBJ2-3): NAGVMQNPRHLVRRRGQEARLRCSPMKGHSHVYWYRQLPEEGLKFMVYLQKENIIDESGMPKERFSAEFPKEGPSILRIQQVVRGDSAAYFCASSPLPIRGSTDTQYFGPGTRLTVL.

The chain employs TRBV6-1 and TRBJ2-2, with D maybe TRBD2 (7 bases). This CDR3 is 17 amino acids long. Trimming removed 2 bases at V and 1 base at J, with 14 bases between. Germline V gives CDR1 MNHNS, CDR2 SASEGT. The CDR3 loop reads CASSEWGGRVNTGELFF. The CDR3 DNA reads TGTGCCAGCAGTGAATGGGGGGGCAGGGTGAACACCGGGGAGCTGTTTTTT.

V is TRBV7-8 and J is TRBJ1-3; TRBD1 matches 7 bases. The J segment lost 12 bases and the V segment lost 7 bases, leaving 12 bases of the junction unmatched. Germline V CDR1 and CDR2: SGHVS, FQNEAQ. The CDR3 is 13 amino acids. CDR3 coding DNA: TGTGCCAGCACCGCGACAGGGCTAAACCACATATATTTT. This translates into CASTATGLNHIYF.

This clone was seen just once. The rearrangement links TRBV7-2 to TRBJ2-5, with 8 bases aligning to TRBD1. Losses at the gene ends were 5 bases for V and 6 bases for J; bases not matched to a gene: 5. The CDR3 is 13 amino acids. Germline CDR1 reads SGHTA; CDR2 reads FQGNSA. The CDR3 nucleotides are TGTGCCAGCAGCCCCGGACAGGGACAGACCCAGTACTTC. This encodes CASSPGQGQTQYF.

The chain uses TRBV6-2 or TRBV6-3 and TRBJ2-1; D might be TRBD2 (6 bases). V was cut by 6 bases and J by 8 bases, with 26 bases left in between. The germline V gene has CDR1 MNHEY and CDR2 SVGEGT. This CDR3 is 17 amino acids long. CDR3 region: CASSRSRGTPFEHEQFF. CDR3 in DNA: TGTGCCAGCAGCCGGAGCCGCGGGACTCCCTTCGAACATGAGCAGTTCTTC.

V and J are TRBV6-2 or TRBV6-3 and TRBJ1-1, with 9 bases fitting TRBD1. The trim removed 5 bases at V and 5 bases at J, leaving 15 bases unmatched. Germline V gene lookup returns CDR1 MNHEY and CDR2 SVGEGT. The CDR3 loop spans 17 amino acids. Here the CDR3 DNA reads TGTGCCAGCAGTCCAGGGACAGGGCGCACCCGGAGTACTGAAGCTTTCTTT. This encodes CASSPGTGRTRSTEAFF.

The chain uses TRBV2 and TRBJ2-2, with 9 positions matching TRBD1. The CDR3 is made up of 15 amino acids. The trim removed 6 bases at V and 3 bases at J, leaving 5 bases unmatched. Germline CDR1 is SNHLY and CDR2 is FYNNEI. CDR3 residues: CASRLRTGDTGELFF. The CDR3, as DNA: TGTGCCAGCAGGTTGCGGACAGGGGACACCGGGGAGCTGTTTTTT. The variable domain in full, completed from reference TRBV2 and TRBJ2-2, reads EPEVTQTPSHQVTQMGQEVILRCVPISNHLYFYWYRQILGQKVEFLVSFYNNEISEKSEIFDDQFSVERPDGSNFTLKIRSTKLEDSAMYFCASRLRTGDTGELFFGEGSRLTVL.

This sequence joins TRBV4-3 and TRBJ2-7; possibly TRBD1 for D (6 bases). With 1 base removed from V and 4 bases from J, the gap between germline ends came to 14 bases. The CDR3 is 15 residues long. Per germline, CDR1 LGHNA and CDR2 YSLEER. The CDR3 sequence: CASSQGYRALYEQYF. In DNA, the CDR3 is TGCGCCAGCAGCCAAGGATACAGGGCTTTGTACGAGCAGTACTTC.

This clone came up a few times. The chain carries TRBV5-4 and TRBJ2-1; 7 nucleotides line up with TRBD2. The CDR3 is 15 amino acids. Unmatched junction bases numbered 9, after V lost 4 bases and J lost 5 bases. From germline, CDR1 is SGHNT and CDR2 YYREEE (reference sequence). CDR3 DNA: TGTGCCAGCAGCCCCGCCGGGAGGTACAACAATGAGCAGTTCTTC. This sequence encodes CASSPAGRYNNEQFF.

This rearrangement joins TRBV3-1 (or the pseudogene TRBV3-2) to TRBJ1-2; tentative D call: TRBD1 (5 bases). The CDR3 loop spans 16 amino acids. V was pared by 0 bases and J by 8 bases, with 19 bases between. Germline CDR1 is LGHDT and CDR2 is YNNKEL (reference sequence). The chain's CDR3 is CASSQDPTGFERGYTF. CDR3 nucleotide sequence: TGTGCCAGCAGCCAAGATCCCACAGGTTTTGAACGCGGCTACACCTTC.

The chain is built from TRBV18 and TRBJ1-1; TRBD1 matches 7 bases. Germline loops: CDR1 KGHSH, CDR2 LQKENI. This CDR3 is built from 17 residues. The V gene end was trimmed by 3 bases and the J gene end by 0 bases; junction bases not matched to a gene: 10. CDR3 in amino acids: CASSPRTGALMNTEAFF. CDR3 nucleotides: TGTGCCAGCTCACCTAGGACAGGCGCATTGATGAACACTGAAGCTTTCTTT.

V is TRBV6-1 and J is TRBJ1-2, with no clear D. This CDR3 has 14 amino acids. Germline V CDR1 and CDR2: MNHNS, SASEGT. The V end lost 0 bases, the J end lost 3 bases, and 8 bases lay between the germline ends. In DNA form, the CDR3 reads TGTGCCAGCAGTGAAGCTTACACCGACTATGGCTACACCTTC. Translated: CASSEAYTDYGYTF.

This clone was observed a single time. The CDR3 region has the DNA TGTGCCAGCAGCTTCGGGGGTACCTATGGCTACACCTTC. Translation gives CASSFGGTYGYTF. The rearrangement links TRBV7-8 to TRBJ1-2; tentative D call: TRBD1 (5 bases). Germline CDR1 SGHVS, CDR2 FQNEAQ. CDR3 length: 13 residues. Trimming removed 3 bases at V and 4 bases at J, with 9 bases between.

CDR3 sequence (DNA): TGTGCCAGCAGCCCTGGGGGGGGGAACCAAGAGACCCAGTACTTC. As protein: CASSPGGGNQETQYF. The chain combines TRBV28 with TRBJ2-5; 7 bases fit TRBD2. CDR3 length: 15 residues. Per the germline V gene, CDR1 is MDHEN and CDR2 is SYDVKM. V gave up 6 bases and J gave up 0 bases; unmatched junction bases: 7.

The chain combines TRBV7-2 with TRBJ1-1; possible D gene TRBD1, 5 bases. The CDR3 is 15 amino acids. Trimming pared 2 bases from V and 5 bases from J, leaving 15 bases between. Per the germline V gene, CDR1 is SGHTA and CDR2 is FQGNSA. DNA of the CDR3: TGTGCCAGCAGCTTATTGTTGCGGGGGTTGACTGAAGCTTTCTTT. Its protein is CASSLLLRGLTEAFF.

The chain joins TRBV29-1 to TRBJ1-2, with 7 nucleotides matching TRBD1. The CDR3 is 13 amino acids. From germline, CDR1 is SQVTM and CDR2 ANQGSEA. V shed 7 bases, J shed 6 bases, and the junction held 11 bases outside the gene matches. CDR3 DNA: TGCAGCGCTTCCGTTAGTGACAGGGATGGCTACACCTTC. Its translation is CSASVSDRDGYTF.

The CDR3 nucleotides are TGTGCCAGCAGCCAACAGGACGAGCAGTTCTTC. The encoded protein is CASSQQDEQFF. V usage is TRBV11-2 and J usage is TRBJ2-1; TRBD1 might be the D (5 bases). The CDR3 sequence is 11 residues long. The V and J ends lost 5 bases and 10 bases respectively, with 9 bases between them. Germline V gene data show CDR1 as SGHAT and CDR2 as FQNNGV.

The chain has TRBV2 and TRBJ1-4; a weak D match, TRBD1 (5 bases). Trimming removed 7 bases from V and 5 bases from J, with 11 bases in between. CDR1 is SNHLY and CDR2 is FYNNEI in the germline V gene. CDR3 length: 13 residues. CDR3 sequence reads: CASKGGVNEKLFF. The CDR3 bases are TGTGCCAGCAAAGGAGGGGTGAATGAAAAACTGTTTTTT. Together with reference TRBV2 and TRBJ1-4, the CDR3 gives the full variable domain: EPEVTQTPSHQVTQMGQEVILRCVPISNHLYFYWYRQILGQKVEFLVSFYNNEISEKSEIFDDQFSVERPDGSNFTLKIRSTKLEDSAMYFCASKGGVNEKLFFGSGTQLSVL.

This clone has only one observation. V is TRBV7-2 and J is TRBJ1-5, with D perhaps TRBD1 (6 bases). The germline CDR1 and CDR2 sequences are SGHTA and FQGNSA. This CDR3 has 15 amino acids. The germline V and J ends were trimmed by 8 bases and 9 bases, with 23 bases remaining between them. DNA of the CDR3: TGTGCCAGCGGTCCCTTGGGAGGGGGTGCAAGGCCCCAGCATTTT. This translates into CASGPLGGGARPQHF.